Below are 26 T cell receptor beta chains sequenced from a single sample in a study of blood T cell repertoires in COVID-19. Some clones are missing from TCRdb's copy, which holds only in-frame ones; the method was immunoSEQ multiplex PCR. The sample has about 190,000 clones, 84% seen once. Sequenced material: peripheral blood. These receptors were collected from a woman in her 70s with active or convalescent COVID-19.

CDR3 coding DNA: TGTGCCAGCAGTTTAGGGCATTCCACAGATACGCAGTATTTT. This codes for CASSLGHSTDTQYF. This chain joins TRBV27 and TRBJ2-3; D gene unclear. Trimming removed 2 bases from V and 2 bases from J, with 8 bases in between. There are 14 residues in the CDR3. Germline loops: CDR1 MNHEY, CDR2 SMNVEV (reference sequence).

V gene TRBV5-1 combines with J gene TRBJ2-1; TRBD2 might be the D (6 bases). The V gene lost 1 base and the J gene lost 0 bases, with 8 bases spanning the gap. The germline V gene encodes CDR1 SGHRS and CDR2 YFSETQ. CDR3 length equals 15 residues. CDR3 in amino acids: CASSLTGDSYNEQFF. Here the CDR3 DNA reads TGCGCCAGCAGCTTGACGGGGGACTCCTACAATGAGCAGTTCTTC.

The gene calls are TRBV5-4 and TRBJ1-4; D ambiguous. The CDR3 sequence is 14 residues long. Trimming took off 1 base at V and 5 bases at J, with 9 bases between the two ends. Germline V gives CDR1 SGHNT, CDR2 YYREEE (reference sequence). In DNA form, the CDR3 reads TGTGCCAGCAGCTTGAGAGGGCGCAATGAAAAACTGTTTTTT. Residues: CASSLRGRNEKLFF.

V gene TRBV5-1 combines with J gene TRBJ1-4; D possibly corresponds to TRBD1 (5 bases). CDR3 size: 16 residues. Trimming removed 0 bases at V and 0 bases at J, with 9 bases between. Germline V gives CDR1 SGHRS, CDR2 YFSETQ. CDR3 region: CASSLEGIATNEKLFF. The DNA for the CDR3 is TGCGCCAGCAGCTTGGAGGGGATTGCAACTAATGAAAAACTGTTTTTT. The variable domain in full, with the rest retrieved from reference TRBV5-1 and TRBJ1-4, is KAGVTQTPRYLIKTRGQQVTLSCSPISGHRSVSWYQQTPGQGLQFLFEYFSETQRNKGNFPGRFSGRQFSNSRSEMNVSTLELGDSALYLCASSLEGIATNEKLFFGSGTQLSVL.

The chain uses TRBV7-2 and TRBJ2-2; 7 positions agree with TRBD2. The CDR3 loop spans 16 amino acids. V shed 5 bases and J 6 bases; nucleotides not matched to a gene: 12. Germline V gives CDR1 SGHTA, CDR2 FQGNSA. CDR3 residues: CASSLPWAGVAGELFF. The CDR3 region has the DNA TGTGCCAGCAGCCTTCCGTGGGCGGGAGTGGCCGGGGAGCTGTTTTTT. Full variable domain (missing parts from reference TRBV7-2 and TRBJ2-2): GAGVSQSPSNKVTEKGKDVELRCDPISGHTALYWYRQSLGQGLEFLIYFQGNSAPDKSGLPSDRFSAERTGGSVSTLTIQRTQQEDSAVYLCASSLPWAGVAGELFFGEGSRLTVL.

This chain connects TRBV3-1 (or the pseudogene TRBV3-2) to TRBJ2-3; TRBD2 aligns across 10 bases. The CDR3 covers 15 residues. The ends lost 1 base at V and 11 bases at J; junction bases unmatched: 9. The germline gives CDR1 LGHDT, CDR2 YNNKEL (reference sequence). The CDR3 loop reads CASSQGNSGRSEQYF. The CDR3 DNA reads TGTGCCAGCAGCCAAGGCAATAGCGGGAGGTCTGAGCAGTATTTT.

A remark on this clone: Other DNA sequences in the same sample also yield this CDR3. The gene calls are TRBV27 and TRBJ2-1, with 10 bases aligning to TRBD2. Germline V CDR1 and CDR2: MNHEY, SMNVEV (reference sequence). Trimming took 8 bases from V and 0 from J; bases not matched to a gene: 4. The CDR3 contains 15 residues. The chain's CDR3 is CASRPSGSSYNEQFF. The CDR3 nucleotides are TGTGCCAGCCGCCCTAGCGGGAGCTCCTACAATGAGCAGTTCTTC.

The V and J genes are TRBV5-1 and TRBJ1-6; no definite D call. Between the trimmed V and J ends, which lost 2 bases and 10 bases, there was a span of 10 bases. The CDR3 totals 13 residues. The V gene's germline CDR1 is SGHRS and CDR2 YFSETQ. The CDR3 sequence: CASSFGEGSPLHF. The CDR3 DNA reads TGCGCCAGCAGCTTCGGGGAAGGGTCACCCCTCCACTTT. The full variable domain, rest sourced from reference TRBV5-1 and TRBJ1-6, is KAGVTQTPRYLIKTRGQQVTLSCSPISGHRSVSWYQQTPGQGLQFLFEYFSETQRNKGNFPGRFSGRQFSNSRSEMNVSTLELGDSALYLCASSFGEGSPLHFGNGTRLTVT.

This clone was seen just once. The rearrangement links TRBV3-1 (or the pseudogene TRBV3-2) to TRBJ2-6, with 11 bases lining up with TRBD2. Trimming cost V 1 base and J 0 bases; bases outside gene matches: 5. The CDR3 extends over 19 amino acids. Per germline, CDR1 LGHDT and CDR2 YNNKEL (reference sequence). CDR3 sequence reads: CASSQGNGLAGSGANVLTF. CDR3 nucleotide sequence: TGTGCCAGCAGCCAAGGCAATGGACTAGCGGGCTCTGGGGCCAACGTCCTGACTTTC.

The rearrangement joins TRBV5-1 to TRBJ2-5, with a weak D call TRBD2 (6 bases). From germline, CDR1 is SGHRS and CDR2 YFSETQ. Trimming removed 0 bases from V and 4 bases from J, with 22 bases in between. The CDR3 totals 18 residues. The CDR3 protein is CASSLAQGGSGQSETQYF. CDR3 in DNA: TGCGCCAGCAGCTTGGCTCAAGGAGGCAGCGGGCAATCAGAGACCCAGTACTTC.

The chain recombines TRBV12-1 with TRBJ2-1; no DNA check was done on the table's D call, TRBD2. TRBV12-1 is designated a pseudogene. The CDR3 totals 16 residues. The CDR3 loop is CASTPNGLASYNEQFF. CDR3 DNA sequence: TGTGCCAGCACCCCCAACGGACTAGCTTCCTACAATGAGCAGTTCTTC.

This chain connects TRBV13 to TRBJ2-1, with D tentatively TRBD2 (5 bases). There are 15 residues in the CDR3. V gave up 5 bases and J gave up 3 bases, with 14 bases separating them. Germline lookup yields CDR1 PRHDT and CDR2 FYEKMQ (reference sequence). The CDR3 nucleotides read TGTGCCAGCAGCCCCCCCCCTAGCCGCTACAATGAGCAGTTCTTC. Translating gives CASSPPPSRYNEQFF.

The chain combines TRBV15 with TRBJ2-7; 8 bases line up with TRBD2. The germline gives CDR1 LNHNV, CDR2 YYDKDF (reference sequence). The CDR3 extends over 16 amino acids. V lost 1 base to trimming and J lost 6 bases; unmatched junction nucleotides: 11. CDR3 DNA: TGTGCCACCAGCAGAGGGCGCGGGATGAGCGGGGGCGAGCAGTACTTC. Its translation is CATSRGRGMSGGEQYF.

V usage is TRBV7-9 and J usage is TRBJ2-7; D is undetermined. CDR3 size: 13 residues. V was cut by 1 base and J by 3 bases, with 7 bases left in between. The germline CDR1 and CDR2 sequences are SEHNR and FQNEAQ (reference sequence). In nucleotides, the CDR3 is TGTGCCAGCAGCTTAGTGGCCGACTACGAGCAGTACTTC. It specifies CASSLVADYEQYF.

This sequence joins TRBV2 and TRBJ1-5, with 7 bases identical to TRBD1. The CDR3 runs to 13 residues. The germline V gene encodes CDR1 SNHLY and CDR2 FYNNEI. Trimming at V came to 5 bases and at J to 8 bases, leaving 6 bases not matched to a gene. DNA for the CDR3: TGTGCCAGCAGTTTCGACAGGGTCGAGCCCCAGCATTTT. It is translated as CASSFDRVEPQHF.

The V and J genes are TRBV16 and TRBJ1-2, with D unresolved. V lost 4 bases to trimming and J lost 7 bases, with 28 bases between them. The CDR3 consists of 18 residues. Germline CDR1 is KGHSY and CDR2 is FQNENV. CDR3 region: CASSPKLGSLGPVSGYTF. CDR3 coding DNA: TGTGCCAGCAGCCCAAAATTGGGCAGTCTTGGGCCGGTCTCTGGCTACACCTTC.

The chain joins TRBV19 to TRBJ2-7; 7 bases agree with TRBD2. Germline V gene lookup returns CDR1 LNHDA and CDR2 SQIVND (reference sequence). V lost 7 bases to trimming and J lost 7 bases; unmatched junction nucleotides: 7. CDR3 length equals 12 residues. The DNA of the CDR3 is TGTGCCAGTAAAGAATTGGGGGGGGAGCAGTACTTC. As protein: CASKELGGEQYF.

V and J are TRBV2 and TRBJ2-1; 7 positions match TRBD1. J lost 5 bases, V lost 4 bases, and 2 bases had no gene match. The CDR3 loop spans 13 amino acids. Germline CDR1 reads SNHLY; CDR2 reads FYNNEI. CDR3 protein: CASSGQGHNEQFF. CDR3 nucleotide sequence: TGTGCCAGCAGTGGACAGGGTCACAATGAGCAGTTCTTC.

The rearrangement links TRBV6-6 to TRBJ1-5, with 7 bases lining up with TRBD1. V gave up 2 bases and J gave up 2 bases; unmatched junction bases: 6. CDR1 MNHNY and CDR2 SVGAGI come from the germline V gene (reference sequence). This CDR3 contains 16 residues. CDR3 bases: TGTGCCAGCAGTTACGCCCAGGGGGTAGGCAATCAGCCCCAGCATTTT. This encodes CASSYAQGVGNQPQHF.

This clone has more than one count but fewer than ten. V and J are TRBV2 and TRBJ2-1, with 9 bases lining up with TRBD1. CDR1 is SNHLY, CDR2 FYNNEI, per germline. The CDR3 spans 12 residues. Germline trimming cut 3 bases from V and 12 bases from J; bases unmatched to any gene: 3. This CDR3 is CASSEGTGSQFF. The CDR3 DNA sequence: TGTGCCAGCAGTGAGGGGACAGGGTCGCAGTTCTTC.

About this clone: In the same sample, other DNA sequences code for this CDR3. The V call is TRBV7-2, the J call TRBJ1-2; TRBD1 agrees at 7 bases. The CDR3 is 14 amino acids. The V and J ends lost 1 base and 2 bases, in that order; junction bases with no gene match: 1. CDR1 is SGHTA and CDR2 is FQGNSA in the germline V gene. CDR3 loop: CASSLGQGNYGYTF. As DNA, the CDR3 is TGTGCCAGCAGCTTAGGACAGGGAAACTATGGCTACACCTTC.

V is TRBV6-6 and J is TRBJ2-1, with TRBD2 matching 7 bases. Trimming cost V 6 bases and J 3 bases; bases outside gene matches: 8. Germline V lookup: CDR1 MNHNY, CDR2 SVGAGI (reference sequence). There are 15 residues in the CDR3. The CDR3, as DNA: TGTGCCAGCAGGTATGGACTAGAGGTCTACAATGAGCAGTTCTTC. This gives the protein CASRYGLEVYNEQFF.

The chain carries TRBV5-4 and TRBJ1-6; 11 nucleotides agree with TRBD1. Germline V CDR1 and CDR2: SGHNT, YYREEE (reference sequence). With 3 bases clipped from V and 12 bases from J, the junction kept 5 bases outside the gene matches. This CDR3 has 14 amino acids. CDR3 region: CASSYGQGAKPLHF. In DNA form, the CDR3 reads TGTGCCAGCAGCTATGGACAGGGGGCAAAACCCCTCCACTTT.

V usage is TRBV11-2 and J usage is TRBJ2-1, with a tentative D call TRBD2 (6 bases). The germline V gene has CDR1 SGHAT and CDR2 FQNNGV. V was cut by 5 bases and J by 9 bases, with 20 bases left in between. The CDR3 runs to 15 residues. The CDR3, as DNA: TGTGCCAGCAGCCGTTCGGGTCTTCCGGAGGGTGAGCAGTTCTTC. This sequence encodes CASSRSGLPEGEQFF. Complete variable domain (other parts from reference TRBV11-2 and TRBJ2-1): EAGVAQSPRYKIIEKRQSVAFWCNPISGHATLYWYQQILGQGPKLLIQFQNNGVVDDSQLPKDRFSAERLKGVDSTLKIQPAKLEDSAVYLCASSRSGLPEGEQFFGPGTRLTVL.

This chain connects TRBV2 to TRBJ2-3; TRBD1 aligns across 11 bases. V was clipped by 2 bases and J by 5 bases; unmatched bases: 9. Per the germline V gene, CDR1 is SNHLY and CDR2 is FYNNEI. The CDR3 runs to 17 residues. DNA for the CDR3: TGTGCCAGCAGTGAAAGTCTTGGGACAGGGGGTATAGATACGCAGTATTTT. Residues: CASSESLGTGGIDTQYF.

The CDR3 coding sequence is TGTGCCAGCAGCTTGTATCTAGCGACCGGGGAGCTGTTTTTT. This encodes CASSLYLATGELFF. The chain has TRBV5-5 and TRBJ2-2; D possibly corresponds to TRBD2 (6 bases). The CDR3 length is 14 residues. Germline V gene sequence: CDR1 SGHKS, CDR2 YYEKEE (reference sequence). V lost 1 base, J lost 5 bases, and 9 bases lay in between.